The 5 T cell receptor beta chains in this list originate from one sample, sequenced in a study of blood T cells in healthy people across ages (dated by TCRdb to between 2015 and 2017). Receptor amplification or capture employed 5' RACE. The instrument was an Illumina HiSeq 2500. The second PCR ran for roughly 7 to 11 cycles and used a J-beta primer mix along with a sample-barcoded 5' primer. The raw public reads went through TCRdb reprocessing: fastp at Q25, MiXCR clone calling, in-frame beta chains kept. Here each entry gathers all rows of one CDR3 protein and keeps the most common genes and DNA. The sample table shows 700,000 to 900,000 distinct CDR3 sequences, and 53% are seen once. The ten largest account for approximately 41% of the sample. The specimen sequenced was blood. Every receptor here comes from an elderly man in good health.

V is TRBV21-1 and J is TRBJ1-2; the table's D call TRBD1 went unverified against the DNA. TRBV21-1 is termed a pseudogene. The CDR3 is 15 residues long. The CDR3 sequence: CASSNPVTACYGYTF. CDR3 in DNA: TGTGCCAGCAGCAACCCGGTGACAGCTTGCTATGGCTACACCTTC.

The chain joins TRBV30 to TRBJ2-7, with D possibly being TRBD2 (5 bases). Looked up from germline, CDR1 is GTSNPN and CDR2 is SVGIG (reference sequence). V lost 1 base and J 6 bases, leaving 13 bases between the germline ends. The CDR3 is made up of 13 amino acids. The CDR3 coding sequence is TGTGCCTGGAGTGGAATGGTGGCGGGCGAGCAGTACTTC. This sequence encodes CAWSGMVAGEQYF.

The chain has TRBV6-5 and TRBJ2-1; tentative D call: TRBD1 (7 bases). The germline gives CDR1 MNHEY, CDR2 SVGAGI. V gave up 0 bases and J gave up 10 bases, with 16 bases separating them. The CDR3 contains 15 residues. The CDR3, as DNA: TGTGCCAGCAGTTACTCGGTCCAGGGGGGTTACGAGCAGTTCTTC. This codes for CASSYSVQGGYEQFF.

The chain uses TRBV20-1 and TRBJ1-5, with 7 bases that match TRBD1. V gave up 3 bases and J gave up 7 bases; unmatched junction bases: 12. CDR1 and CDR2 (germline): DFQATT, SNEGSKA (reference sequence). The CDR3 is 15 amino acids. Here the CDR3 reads CSASPRQGMGQPQHF. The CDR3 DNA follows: TGCAGTGCTAGTCCCAGACAGGGTATGGGCCAGCCCCAGCATTTT.

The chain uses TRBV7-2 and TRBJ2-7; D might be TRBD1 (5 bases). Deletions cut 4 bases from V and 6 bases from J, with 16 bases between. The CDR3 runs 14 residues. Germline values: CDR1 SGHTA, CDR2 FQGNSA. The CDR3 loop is CASSSRTSWTEQYF. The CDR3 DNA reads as TGTGCCAGCAGCTCCCGGACATCATGGACCGAGCAGTACTTC.